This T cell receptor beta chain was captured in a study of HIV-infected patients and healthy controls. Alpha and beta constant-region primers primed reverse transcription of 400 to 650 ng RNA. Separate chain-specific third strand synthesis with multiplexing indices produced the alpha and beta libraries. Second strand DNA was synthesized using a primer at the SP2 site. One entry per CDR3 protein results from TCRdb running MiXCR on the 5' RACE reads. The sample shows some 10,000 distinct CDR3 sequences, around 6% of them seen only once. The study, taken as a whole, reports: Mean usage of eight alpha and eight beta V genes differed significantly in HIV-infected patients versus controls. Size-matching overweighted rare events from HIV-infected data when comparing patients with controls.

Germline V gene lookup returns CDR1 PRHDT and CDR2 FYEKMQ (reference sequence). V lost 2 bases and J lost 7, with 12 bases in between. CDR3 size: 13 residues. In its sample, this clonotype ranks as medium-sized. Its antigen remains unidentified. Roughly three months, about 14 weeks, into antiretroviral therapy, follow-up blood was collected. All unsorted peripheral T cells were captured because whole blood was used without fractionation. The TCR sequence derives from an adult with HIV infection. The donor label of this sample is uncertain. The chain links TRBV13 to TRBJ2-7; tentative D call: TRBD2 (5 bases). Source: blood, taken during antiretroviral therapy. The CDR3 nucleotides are TGTGCCAGCAGCTTACCGGCAGGCGGGGAGCAGTACTTC. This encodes CASSLPAGGEQYF.